This T cell receptor (beta chain) was identified during a study of cytomegalovirus exposure and HLA in healthy donors (TCRdb year 2017). In terms of the full investigation: According to an earlier analysis of several hundred of the donors, some 170 million T cells yielded 90 million to 140 million unique TCR beta sequences and approximately 280 Gb of sequence data. An early release covering roughly 600 HLA-typed donors comprised approximately 290 gigabases of sequencing data and some 79 million unique TCR sequences. Of the approximately 400 genotyped donors, approximately 82% fell in the genetic ancestry cluster associated with self-reported Caucasian donors. The study aimed to test whether cataloging public T cell receptors could reveal signatures of past pathogen exposure. The study used immunosequencing to profile the T cell repertoires of approximately 690 subjects and linked those repertoires to cytomegalovirus serostatus. A separate validation cohort of roughly 120 different subjects was used in addition to the 666-subject first cohort. To predict cytomegalovirus infection status, the study combined high-throughput TCR immunosequencing, statistical association of individual TCRs with disease status, and machine learning. A later analysis re-examined previously published TCR beta repertoires from several hundred donors and added high-resolution HLA genotyping to investigate patterns of TCR occurrence. In the later analysis, no new phenotypic data were used to find candidate immune exposures; instead, reliance was placed on TCR beta sequences and their occurrence across donors. To decide whether each TCR beta V gene segment behaved as functional or pseudogenic, an earlier analysis of fewer than 750 of the donors relied on high-throughput TCR beta sequencing. Donor age, sex, ethnicity and CMV serostatus were collected together with the repertoire data. A later genetic analysis used genome-wide SNP genotypes for about three fifths of the 666 donors, treating that subset as a discovery cohort. Every discovery cohort repertoire had been produced on one sequencing platform. HLA typing covered class I and class II loci at four-digit resolution. The number of typed donors differed by locus: 629-630 for A, B, C, DRB1 and DQB1; 500 to 550 for DQA1; 606 for DPA1; and roughly 450 for DPB1. A few DR-DQ haplotypes were treated as single units for association and clustering because of strong linkage in the cohort. Among some 400 genotyped donors of the cohort, an average of approximately 220,000 unique TCR beta nucleotide sequences was sequenced per donor, of which approximately 19% were non-productive.

From a lookup of the germline V gene, CDR1 and CDR2 are MDHEN and SYDVKM. Clipping removes 11 bases from V and 5 bases from J, with 7 as the unmatched junction base count. The CDR3 runs 12 residues from the cysteine to the phenylalanine. The entry retains the CDR3 DNA only, 36 bases that are in frame from base 1. The cohort consisted of fewer than 700 healthy bone marrow donors. At the time of sampling, all cohort members were nominally healthy, though unrecorded immune exposures were likely present. The donor tested CMV seropositive, placing the donor among the 289 seropositive members of the cohort. Each donor provided a peripheral blood sample, and peripheral blood mononuclear cells were used for TCR beta sequencing. Genomic DNA was extracted from the blood cell samples with the Qiagen DNeasy Blood Extraction Kit. Preparation of the library involved the immunoSEQ multiplex PCR assay. A mixture of 60 forward primers for TCR Vbeta segments and 13 reverse primers for TCR Jbeta segments was used in the multiplex PCR. Amplification of the CDR3 region of rearranged TCR beta genes was performed with a multiplex PCR assay on genomic DNA. The amplified TCR beta libraries were sequenced on the Illumina HiSeq System as 87-base-pair reads. The authors processed their data as follows. A later analysis tallied approximately 87 million unique TCR beta chains across the 660 or so repertoires, and approximately 12 million of those chains were shared by two or more donors. A nearest-neighbor algorithm error-corrected the raw reads and collapsed the reads into unique sequences, merging closely related sequences to remove PCR and sequencing errors. Alignment of CDR3 sequences to IMGT reference sequences was used to assign V, D and J gene segments. For a sequence to be retained, a match of at least six nucleotides to both a V gene segment and a J gene segment was required. Rearrangements were called productive when the CDR3 lacked stop codons and stayed in frame with V and J; all others were non-productive. CDR3 was defined according to IMGT convention as the region running from the second conserved V-encoded cysteine to the conserved J-encoded phenylalanine. The earlier analysis of approximately 590 of the donors excluded any sequence lacking an unambiguous match to a single V gene segment. An earlier analysis of a few hundred of the donors classified V segments as functional when productive rearrangements were above 56.7% and as segregating when the standard deviation between donors was above 5%. A statistical classification framework was built to diagnose cytomegalovirus status from the catalog of TCR beta chain sequences. In a later analysis, V and J genes were assigned by comparing TCR nucleotide sequences against IMGT/GENE-DB human TR gene sequences. The TCRdist pipeline was used in a later analysis to assign CDR3 sequences and most-parsimonious VDJ recombination scenarios. In a later analysis, each TCR beta chain was defined by its CDR3 amino acid sequence together with its V-gene family, and reads without a unique V-gene family were excluded. A later analysis removed several hundred highly shared, low-generation-probability nucleotide sequences to deal with suspected cross-contamination and a sequencing artifact. For each public chain, a later analysis derived a clonal expansion index from normalized ranks of inferred template counts within each repertoire. In a later analysis, generation probabilities were computed using a VDJ recombination model fitted to out-of-frame rearrangements, and the results were checked against IGoR. A later analysis scored TCR-TCR, TCR-HLA and TCR-CMV co-occurrence with hypergeometric tests, applying a repertoire-size bias correction to TCR pairs. In a later analysis, false discovery rates were estimated by permuting HLA or CMV assignments 20 times. A later analysis grouped co-occurring TCRs with DBSCAN, adding TCRdist sequence similarity when clustering within HLA-allele-positive subsets. Repertoires with fewer than 30,000 or more than 120,000 public chains were left out of co-occurrence clustering, as were about 5 repertoires with anomalous nucleotide sharing. TCRdb took this table from immuneACCESS and kept in-frame rearrangements with V and J called. Such tables lack part of the clones; where checked against another copy, unresolved V genes explain under half of the gap, and the rest is unexplained. Clone size and the V and J calls come from that table; the DNA yielded D and trimming. In all, the sample holds about 170,000 clones, and about 80% of those were seen once. The ten largest clones capture approximately 2.2% of the sample.

What the work shows at the level of the full study, not this receptor alone: When HLA alleles, especially DR and DQ, strongly co-occurred, TCR associations were difficult to assign to individual alleles. The presence/absence analyses assumed that sequencing depth was roughly uniform across donors, and that assumption may not be true. The study listed approximately 150 TCR beta chains as associated with cytomegalovirus. In this cohort, only TCR beta chains were sequenced, and detectable features were limited by the absence of alpha or paired-chain data. The sequencing pipeline was judged likely to have produced a cluster of highly shared sequence variants as a technical artifact. In a later analysis, most CMV-associated TCR beta chains were found to appear HLA-restricted, with HLA associations seemingly driven largely by CMV exposure. In an earlier analysis of roughly 500 of the donors, most TCR beta V segments appeared in productive rearrangements about 87% or about 30% of the time, broadly matching IMGT annotations. Some IMGT-functional V segments, including TRBV6-2 and TRBV6-3, could not be told apart with the 87-base-pair reads, so those segments were excluded. A later analysis found that TCR association rates varied across HLA loci, with DRB1 alleles showing the most associated TCRs and HLA-C alleles the fewest. In both the original and validation cohorts, the classifier was reported to diagnose cytomegalovirus status with high specificity and sensitivity. A later genetic analysis associated a missense DCLRE1C variant with V-gene and J-gene trimming of TCR beta chains, and an independent cohort replicated the association. Linkage disequilibrium might explain the correlated functional status among segregating V segments, but an unknown experimental factor could not be excluded. A further reported finding was that TCR beta sequences accurately predicted the HLA-A and HLA-B alleles for most subjects in the first cohort. Because HLA typing was missing for some donors at each locus, association tests included only the typed subset. Most TCR sequences were observed very rarely across donors, whereas some public TCRs were present in many individuals. According to a later analysis, parvovirus B19, influenza, CMV and Epstein-Barr virus appeared linked to several top co-occurrence clusters. In vitro tests confirmed that three of the cytomegalovirus-associated TCR beta chains recognize cytomegalovirus antigens. CMV serostatus was the only immune exposure information available for the cohort. It was suggested by the authors that the approach could potentially be generalized to other disease states and immunological phenotypes. A later analysis associated approximately 17,000 TCR beta sequences with specific HLA alleles at a false discovery rate of 0.05. Because counts were too low, about 15 rarely observed V segments, including chromosome 9 orphons, were left out of the earlier analysis of approximately 580 of the donors. In a later analysis, HLA-associated TCR beta chains showed more clonal expansion and lower generation probabilities than non-associated chains that were equally common. In a later genetic analysis, fewer N-insertions in productive TCRs were reported among donors in an Asian-associated ancestry cluster than the approximately 670-donor mean.

Worth noting for this clone: Its cognate antigen has yet to be identified. Base qualities are missing; no much larger clone stands one base away.

The sequence joins TRBV28 to TRBJ2-7, with 9 bases in between that match TRBD1. The source is a woman aged 25-40 years in good health and CMV-seropositive. Sequencing was done on a sample of PBMCs. The DNA reads as follows: TGTGCCCTTGCCGGGACAGGGAACGAGCAGTACTTC. This yields the protein CALAGTGNEQYF. Extended through the reference TRBV28 and TRBJ2-7 proteins, this CDR3 yields the full variable domain: DVKVTQSSRYLVKRTGEKVFLECVQDMDHENMFWYRQDPGLGLRLIYFSYDVKMKEKGDIPEGYSVSREKKERFSLILESASTNQTSMYLCALAGTGNEQYFGPGTRLTVT.